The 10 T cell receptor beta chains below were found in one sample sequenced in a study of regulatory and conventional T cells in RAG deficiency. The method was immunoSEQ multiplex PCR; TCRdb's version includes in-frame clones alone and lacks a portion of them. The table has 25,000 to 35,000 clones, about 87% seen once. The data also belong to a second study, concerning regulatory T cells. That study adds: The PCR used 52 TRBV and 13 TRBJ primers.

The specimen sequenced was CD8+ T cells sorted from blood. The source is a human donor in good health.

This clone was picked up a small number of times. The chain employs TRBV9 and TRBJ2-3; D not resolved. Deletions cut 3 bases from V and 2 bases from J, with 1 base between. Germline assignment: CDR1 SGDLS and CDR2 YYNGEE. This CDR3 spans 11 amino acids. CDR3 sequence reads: CASSATDTQYF. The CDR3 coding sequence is TGTGCCAGCAGCGCCACAGATACGCAGTATTTT.

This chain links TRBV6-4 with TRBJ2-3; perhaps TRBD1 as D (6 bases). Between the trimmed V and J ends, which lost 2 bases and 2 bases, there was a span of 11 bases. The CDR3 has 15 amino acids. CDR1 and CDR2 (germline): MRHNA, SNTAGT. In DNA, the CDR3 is TGTGCCAGCAGTGACGAAGGACAGTCCACAGATACGCAGTATTTT. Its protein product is CASSDEGQSTDTQYF.

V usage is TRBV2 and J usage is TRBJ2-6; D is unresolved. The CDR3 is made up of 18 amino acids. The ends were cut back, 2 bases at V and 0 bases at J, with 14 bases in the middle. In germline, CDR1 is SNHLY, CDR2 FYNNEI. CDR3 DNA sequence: TGTGCCAGCAGTGAAATAGGGTTCCCCCTCTCTGGGGCCAACGTCCTGACTTTC. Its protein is CASSEIGFPLSGANVLTF.

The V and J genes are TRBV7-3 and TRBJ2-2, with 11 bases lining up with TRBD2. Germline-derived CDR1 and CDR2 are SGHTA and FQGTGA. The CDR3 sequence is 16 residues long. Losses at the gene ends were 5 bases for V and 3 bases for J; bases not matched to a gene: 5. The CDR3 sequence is CASSPRLAGYTGELFF. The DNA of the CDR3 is TGTGCCAGCAGCCCCCGACTAGCGGGGTACACCGGGGAGCTGTTTTTT.

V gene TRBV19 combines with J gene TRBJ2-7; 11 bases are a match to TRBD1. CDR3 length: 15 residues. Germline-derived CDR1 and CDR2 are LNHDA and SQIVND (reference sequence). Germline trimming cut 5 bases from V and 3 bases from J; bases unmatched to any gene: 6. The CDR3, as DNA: TGTGCCAGTAGTCCCGGGACAGGGGGATTCTACGAGCAGTACTTC. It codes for CASSPGTGGFYEQYF.

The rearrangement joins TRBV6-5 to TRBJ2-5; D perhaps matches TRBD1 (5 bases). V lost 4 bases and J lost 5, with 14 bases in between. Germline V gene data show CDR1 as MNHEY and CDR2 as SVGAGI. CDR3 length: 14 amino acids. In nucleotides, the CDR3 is TGTGCCAGCAGTTTAGGTACATCAGGGGAGACCCAGTACTTC. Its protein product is CASSLGTSGETQYF.

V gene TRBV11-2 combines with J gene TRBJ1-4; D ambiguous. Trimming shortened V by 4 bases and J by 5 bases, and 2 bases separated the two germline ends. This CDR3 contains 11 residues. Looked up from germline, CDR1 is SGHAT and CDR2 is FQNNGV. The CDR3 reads CASSYNEKLFF. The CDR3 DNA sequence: TGTGCCAGCAGCTACAATGAAAAACTGTTTTTT.

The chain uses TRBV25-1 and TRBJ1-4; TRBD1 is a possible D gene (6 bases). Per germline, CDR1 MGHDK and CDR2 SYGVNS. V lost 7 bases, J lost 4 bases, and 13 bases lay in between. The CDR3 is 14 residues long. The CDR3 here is CASTGGGYNEKLFF. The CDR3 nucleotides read TGTGCCAGCACCGGAGGGGGTTATAATGAAAAACTGTTTTTT. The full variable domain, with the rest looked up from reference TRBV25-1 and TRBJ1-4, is EADIYQTPRYLVIGTGKKITLECSQTMGHDKMYWYQQDPGMELHLIHYSYGVNSTEKGDLSSESTVSRIRTEHFPLTLESARPSHTSQYLCASTGGGYNEKLFFGSGTQLSVL.

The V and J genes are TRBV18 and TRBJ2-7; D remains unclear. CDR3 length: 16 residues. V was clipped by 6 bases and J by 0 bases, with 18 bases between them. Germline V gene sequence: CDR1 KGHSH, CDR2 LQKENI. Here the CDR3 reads CASSPPDGGPSYEQYF. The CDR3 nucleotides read TGTGCCAGCTCGCCTCCAGACGGCGGACCCTCCTACGAGCAGTACTTC.

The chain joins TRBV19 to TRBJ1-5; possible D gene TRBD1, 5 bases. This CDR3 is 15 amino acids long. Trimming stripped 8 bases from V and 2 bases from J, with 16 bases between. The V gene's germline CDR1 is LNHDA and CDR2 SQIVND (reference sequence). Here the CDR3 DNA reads TGTGCCAGTGAAAGGGGAGAAGGGCGCAATCAGCCCCAGCATTTT. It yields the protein CASERGEGRNQPQHF. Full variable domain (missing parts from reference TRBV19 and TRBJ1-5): DGGITQSPKYLFRKEGQNVTLSCEQNLNHDAMYWYRQDPGQGLRLIYYSQIVNDFQKGDIAEGYSVSREKKESFPLTVTSAQKNPTAFYLCASERGEGRNQPQHFGDGTRLSIL.